This T cell receptor beta chain was sequenced in a study of blood T cell repertoires in COVID-19. This CDR3 region has 14 residues. The V gene's germline CDR1 is SGHDT and CDR2 YYEEEE. The V and J ends lost 2 bases and 2 bases, in that order; junction bases with no gene match: 1. Using immunoSEQ multiplex PCR, the repertoire was profiled, and TCRdb retains in-frame clones only, with some absent. The table has some 93,000 clones, 86% seen once. This clone was picked up a small number of times. The sequencing input was peripheral blood. This receptor was obtained from a man between 60 and 70 years old with acute or convalescent COVID-19. The chain recombines TRBV5-6 with TRBJ1-2; 9 bases agree with TRBD1. The CDR3 DNA is TGTGCCAGCAGCTTCGGGACAGGGAACTATGGCTACACCTTC. The encoded protein is CASSFGTGNYGYTF.